This T cell receptor beta chain was sequenced during a study of tumor and adjacent non-tumor tissue in lung cancer. Study context: Aged about 31 to 80 years, patients included approximately 11 men and 5 women with stage I to III disease. On average, productive TCRbeta reads reached 4 million to 5 million per sample.

This sample's RNA came from whole unsorted tissue. This non-tumor lung sample came from over 3 cm beyond the tumor edge. A remark on this clonotype: The CDR3 does not close with the conserved phenylalanine or tryptophan, likely indicating a read error.

This CDR3 region has 14 residues. The germline V gene encodes CDR1 SGHNT and CDR2 YYREEE (reference sequence). TCRbeta libraries were built with three rounds of nested PCR, modified from ARM-PCR. TCRdb analysed the multiplex PCR reads with MiXCR anew, one entry per CDR3 protein. The data hold some 100,000 distinct CDR3 sequences, with roughly two thirds observed a single time. The clonotype originates from a man aged 25-45 years with non-small cell lung cancer. The chain has TRBV5-4 and TRBJ2-2; the match to TRBD1 covers 9 bases. Input material: distant non-tumor lung tissue. The CDR3 is CVSSSTGGAGELFL. The CDR3 coding sequence is TGTGTCAGCAGCTCAACAGGGGGCGCCGGGGAGCTGTTTTTG.